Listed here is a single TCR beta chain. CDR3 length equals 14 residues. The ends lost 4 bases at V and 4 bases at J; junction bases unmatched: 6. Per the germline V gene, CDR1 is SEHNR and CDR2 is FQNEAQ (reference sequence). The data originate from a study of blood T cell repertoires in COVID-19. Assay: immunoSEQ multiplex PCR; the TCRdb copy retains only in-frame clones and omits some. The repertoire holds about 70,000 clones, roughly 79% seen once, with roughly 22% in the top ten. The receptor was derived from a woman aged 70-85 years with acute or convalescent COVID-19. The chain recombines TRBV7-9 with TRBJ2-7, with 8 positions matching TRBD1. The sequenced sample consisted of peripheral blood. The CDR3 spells CASSSRGQGYEQYF. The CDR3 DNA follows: TGTGCCAGCAGCTCGCGAGGACAGGGTTACGAGCAGTACTTC.